The clone carrying this T cell receptor (beta chain) showed up just a few times. Germline loops: CDR1 SNHLY, CDR2 FYNNEI. V lost 4 bases to trimming and J lost 4 bases, with 11 bases between them. The CDR3 consists of 14 residues. This sample was included in a study of tumor-infiltrating lymphocytes in localized non-small cell lung cancer. Assay used: immunoSEQ multiplex PCR; TCRdb lists only in-frame clones, some missing. The table has tens of thousands of clones, 55% to 75% seen once. Sequencing was done on a sample of lung tumor tissue. The source of this sequence is a human donor with non-small cell lung cancer. This chain links TRBV2 with TRBJ1-5; a possible D gene is TRBD1 (5 bases). CDR3 DNA: TGTGCCAGCAGTGTCACGGGGGGTAATCAGCCCCAGCATTTT. Its protein product is CASSVTGGNQPQHF.